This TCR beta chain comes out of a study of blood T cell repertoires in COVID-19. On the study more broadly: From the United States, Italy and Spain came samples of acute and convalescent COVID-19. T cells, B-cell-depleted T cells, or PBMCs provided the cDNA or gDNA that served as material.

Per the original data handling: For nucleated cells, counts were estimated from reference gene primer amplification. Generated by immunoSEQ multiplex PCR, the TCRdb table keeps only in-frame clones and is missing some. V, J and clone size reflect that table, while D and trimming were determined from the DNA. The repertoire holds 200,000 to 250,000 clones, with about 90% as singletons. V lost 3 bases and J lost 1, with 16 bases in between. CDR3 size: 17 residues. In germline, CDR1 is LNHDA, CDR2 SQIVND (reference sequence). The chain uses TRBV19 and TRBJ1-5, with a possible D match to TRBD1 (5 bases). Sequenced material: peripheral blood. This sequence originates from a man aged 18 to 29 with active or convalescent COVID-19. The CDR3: CASSMGSQGMSNQPQHF. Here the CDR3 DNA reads TGTGCCAGTAGTATGGGAAGCCAGGGAATGAGCAATCAGCCCCAGCATTTT.